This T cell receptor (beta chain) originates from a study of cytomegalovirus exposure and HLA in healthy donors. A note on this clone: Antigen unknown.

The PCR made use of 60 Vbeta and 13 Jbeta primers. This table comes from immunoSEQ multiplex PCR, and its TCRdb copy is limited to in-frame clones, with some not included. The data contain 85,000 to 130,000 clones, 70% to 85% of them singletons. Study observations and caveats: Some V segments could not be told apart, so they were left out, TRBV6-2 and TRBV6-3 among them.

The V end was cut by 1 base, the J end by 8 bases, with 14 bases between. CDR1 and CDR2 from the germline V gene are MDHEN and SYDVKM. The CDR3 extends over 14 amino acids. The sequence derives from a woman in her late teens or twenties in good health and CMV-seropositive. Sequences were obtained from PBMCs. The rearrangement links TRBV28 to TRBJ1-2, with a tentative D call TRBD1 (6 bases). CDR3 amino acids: CASSLFAGEKGYTF. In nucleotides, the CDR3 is TGTGCCAGCAGTTTATTTGCAGGGGAAAAGGGCTACACCTTC.